What follows are 13 T cell receptor beta chains derived from one specimen sequenced in a study of blood T cells in healthy people across ages. Combining a sample-barcoded 5' primer with a J-beta primer mix, a second PCR ran for roughly 7 to 11 cycles. One entry per CDR3 protein results from TCRdb running MiXCR on the 5' RACE reads. The sample lists approximately 600,000 distinct CDR3 sequences, approximately 50% occurring once. The sequencing sample was made of blood. The receptors originated from a man aged 60-69 years in good health.

This clonotype was seen a few times. CDR3 coding DNA: TGTGCCAGCAGTCGTGGGACTAGCGGGGATACAGATACGCAGTATTTT. Amino acid sequence: CASSRGTSGDTDTQYF. The chain links TRBV6-6 to TRBJ2-3; the match to TRBD2 covers 13 bases. The CDR3 is 16 residues long. Germline assignment: CDR1 MNHNY and CDR2 SVGAGI (reference sequence). The trim removed 5 bases at V and 3 bases at J, leaving 5 bases unmatched.

The genes are TRBV20-1 and TRBJ2-1; 7 bases align to TRBD1. CDR3 length: 16 residues. J was trimmed by 3 bases and V by 3 bases; bases with no gene match: 11. Germline-derived CDR1 and CDR2 are DFQATT and SNEGSKA (reference sequence). The CDR3 here is CSASGKTGAGYNEQFF. CDR3 DNA sequence: TGCAGTGCTAGCGGGAAAACAGGGGCGGGCTACAATGAGCAGTTCTTC.

This sequence joins TRBV20-1 and TRBJ2-1; D remains unclear. Germline V gene lookup returns CDR1 DFQATT and CDR2 SNEGSKA (reference sequence). V lost 6 bases and J 11 bases, leaving 23 bases between the germline ends. This CDR3 has 14 amino acids. As DNA, the CDR3 is TGCAGTGCCGGGCCGGATTCCCAGCGCGGCCAGCAGTTCTTC. Residues: CSAGPDSQRGQQFF.

The CDR3 DNA is TGCGCCAGCAGCTGGGACAGGCCGCCTAATGAAAAACTGTTTTTT. It yields the protein CASSWDRPPNEKLFF. The chain is built from TRBV5-1 and TRBJ1-4, with TRBD1 matching over 8 bases. V lost 3 bases to trimming and J lost 3 bases; unmatched junction nucleotides: 4. The V gene's germline CDR1 is SGHRS and CDR2 YFSETQ. This CDR3 is 15 amino acids long.

This clonotype showed up just a few times. The V call is TRBV20-1, the J call TRBJ2-3; 8 nucleotides agree with TRBD1. The germline V gene encodes CDR1 DFQATT and CDR2 SNEGSKA (reference sequence). The V and J ends lost 4 bases and 2 bases, in that order; junction bases with no gene match: 5. This CDR3 has 14 amino acids. In DNA form, the CDR3 reads TGCAGTGCTAAAAGGACAGGGTACACAGATACGCAGTATTTT. It yields the protein CSAKRTGYTDTQYF.

The chain joins TRBV13 to TRBJ2-4, with 8 bases fitting TRBD1. Near its end, the DNA agrees better with TRBJ2-7, so the J call may be wrong. Germline V CDR1 and CDR2: PRHDT, FYEKMQ (reference sequence). This CDR3 comprises 15 residues. The CDR3: CASSPRQGPTYEQYF. As DNA, the CDR3 is TGTGCCAGCAGCCCCCGACAGGGGCCAACCTACGAGCAGTACTTC.

Only a few counts were recorded for this clonotype. The chain couples TRBV24-1 to TRBJ1-2; unclear D gene. Per germline, CDR1 KGHDR and CDR2 SFDVKD. The CDR3 is made up of 13 amino acids. V was shortened by 6 bases and J by 3 bases, with 10 bases between the two germline ends. Here the CDR3 DNA reads TGTGCCACCAGTTCCAGGAGTTACTATGGCTACACCTTC. This gives the protein CATSSRSYYGYTF.

V is TRBV5-1 and J is TRBJ1-2; D perhaps matches TRBD1 (5 bases). The CDR3 consists of 14 residues. Germline lookup yields CDR1 SGHRS and CDR2 YFSETQ. Trimming stripped 4 bases from V and 6 bases from J, with 16 bases between. This CDR3 is CASSTGTAGNGYTF. CDR3 DNA: TGCGCCAGCAGCACCGGGACGGCGGGAAATGGCTACACCTTC.

The chain has TRBV7-2 and TRBJ1-5; the D gene is possibly TRBD1 (6 bases). Trimming left V 0 bases short and J 4 bases short, with 7 bases between. This CDR3 is 14 amino acids long. The germline gives CDR1 SGHTA, CDR2 FQGNSA. The CDR3 sequence is CASSLAQGNQPQHF. CDR3 DNA: TGTGCCAGCAGCTTAGCACAGGGTAATCAGCCCCAGCATTTT.

The chain is built from TRBV29-1 and TRBJ1-1; D possibly corresponds to TRBD1 (6 bases). Trimming took off 3 bases at V and 3 bases at J, with 11 bases between the two ends. CDR3 length: 13 amino acids. Germline values: CDR1 SQVTM, CDR2 ANQGSEA. The CDR3 DNA reads as TGCAGCGTTGAGGGGGCTATATACACTGAAGCTTTCTTT. Amino acid sequence: CSVEGAIYTEAFF.

The V gene is TRBV11-2, the J gene TRBJ2-7; D is unclear. Germline CDR1 and CDR2: SGHAT and FQNNGV. This CDR3 is built from 17 residues. The V end was cut by 0 bases, the J end by 3 bases, with 18 bases between. The CDR3, as DNA: TGTGCCAGCAGCTTAGAAGGTGGAACAGAACTCCTCTACGAGCAGTACTTC. This sequence encodes CASSLEGGTELLYEQYF.

The genes are TRBV6-1 and TRBJ2-5; 10 bases agree with TRBD2. CDR1 is MNHNS and CDR2 is SASEGT in the germline V gene. The V segment lost 6 bases and the J segment 0 bases; nucleotides outside the gene matches: 13. The CDR3 has 18 amino acids. CDR3 region: CASSPGTSGAMYQETQYF. CDR3 DNA sequence: TGTGCCAGCAGCCCCGGAACTAGCGGGGCGATGTACCAAGAGACCCAGTACTTC.

The rearrangement links TRBV20-1 to TRBJ2-5, with D unclear. Near its end, the DNA agrees better with TRBJ2-1, so the J call may be wrong. The germline gives CDR1 DFQATT, CDR2 SNEGSKA (reference sequence). The CDR3 spans 11 residues. The chain's CDR3 is CSSKLQETQFF. CDR3 sequence (DNA): TGCAGCTCGAAGCTCCAAGAGACCCAGTTCTTC.